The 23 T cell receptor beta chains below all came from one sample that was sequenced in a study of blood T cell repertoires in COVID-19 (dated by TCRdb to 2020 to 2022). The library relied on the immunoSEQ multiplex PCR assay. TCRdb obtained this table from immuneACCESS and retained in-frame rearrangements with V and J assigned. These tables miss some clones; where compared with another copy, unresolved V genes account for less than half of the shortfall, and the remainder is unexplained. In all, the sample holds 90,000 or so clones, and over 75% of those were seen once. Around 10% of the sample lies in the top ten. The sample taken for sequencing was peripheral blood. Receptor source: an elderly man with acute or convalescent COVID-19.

The chain's CDR3 is CATSRRGQGHTEAFF. In DNA form, the CDR3 reads TGTGCCACCAGCAGACGGGGACAGGGGCACACTGAAGCTTTCTTT. This chain uses TRBV15 with TRBJ1-1; TRBD1 matches at 10 bases. The germline V gene encodes CDR1 LNHNV and CDR2 YYDKDF (reference sequence). Trimming at V came to 2 bases and at J to 3 bases, leaving 3 bases not matched to a gene. The CDR3 sequence is 15 residues long.

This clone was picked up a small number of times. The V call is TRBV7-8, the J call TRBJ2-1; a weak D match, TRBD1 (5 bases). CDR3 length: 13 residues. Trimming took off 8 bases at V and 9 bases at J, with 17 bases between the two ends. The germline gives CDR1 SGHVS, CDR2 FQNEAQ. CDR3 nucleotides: TGTGCCAGCGGTTTGGTCACAGGTTTTGAGCAGTTCTTC. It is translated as CASGLVTGFEQFF.

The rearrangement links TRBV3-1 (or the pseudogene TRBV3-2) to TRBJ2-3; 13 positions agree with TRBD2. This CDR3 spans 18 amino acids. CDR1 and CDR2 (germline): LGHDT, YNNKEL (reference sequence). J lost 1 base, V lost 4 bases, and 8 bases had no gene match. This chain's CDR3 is CASSPGTSGAIRTDTQYF. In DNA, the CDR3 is TGTGCCAGCAGCCCCGGGACTAGCGGGGCCATACGCACAGATACGCAGTATTTT.

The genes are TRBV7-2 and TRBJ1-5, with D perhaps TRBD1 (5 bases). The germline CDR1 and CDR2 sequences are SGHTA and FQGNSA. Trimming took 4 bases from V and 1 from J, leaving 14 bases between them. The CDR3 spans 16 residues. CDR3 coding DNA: TGTGCCAGCAGCTCACAGGTCCCTCTAAGCAATCAGCCCCAGCATTTT. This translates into CASSSQVPLSNQPQHF.

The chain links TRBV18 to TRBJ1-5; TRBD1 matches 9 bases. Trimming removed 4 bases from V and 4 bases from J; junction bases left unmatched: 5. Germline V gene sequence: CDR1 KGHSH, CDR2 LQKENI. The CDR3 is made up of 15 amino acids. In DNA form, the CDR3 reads TGTGCCAGCTCACGACAGGGGGATGAGAATCAGCCCCAGCATTTT. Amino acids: CASSRQGDENQPQHF.

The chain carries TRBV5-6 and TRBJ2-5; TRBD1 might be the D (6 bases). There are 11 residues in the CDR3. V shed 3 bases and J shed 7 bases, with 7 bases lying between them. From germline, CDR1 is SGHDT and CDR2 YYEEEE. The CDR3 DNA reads TGTGCCAGCAGCTCGACAGGGACCCAGTACTTC. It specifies CASSSTGTQYF.

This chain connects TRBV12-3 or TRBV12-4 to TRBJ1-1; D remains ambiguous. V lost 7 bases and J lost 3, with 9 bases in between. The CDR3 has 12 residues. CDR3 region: CASKPGDTEAFF. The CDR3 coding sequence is TGTGCCAGCAAGCCAGGCGACACTGAAGCTTTCTTT.

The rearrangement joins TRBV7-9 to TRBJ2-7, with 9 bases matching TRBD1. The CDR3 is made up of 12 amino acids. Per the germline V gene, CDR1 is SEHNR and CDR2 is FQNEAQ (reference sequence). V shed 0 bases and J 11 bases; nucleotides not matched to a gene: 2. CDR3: CASSLATGGKYF. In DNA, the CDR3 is TGTGCCAGCAGCTTAGCGACAGGGGGAAAGTACTTC.

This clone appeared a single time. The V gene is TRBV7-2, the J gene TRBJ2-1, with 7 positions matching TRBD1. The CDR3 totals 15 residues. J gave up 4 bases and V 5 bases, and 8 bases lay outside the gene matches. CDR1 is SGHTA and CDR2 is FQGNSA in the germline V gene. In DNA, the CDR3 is TGTGCCAGCAGCCCATCGACAGGGTCATACAATGAGCAGTTCTTC. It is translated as CASSPSTGSYNEQFF.

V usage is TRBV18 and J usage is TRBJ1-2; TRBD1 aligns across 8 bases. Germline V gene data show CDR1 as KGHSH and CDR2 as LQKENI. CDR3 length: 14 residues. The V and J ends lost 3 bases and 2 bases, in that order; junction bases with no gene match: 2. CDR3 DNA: TGTGCCAGCTCACCGACAGGGGCAAACTATGGCTACACCTTC. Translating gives CASSPTGANYGYTF.

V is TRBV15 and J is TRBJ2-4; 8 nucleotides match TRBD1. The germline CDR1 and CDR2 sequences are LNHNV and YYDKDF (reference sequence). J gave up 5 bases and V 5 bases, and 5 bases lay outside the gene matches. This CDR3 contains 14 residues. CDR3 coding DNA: TGTGCCACCAGCGGCTTGACAGGGGAAAACATTCAGTACTTC. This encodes CATSGLTGENIQYF. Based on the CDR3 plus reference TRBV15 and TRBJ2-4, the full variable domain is DAMVIQNPRYQVTQFGKPVTLSCSQTLNHNVMYWYQQKSSQAPKLLFHYYDKDFNNEADTPDNFQSRRPNTSFCFLDIRSPGLGDTAMYLCATSGLTGENIQYFGAGTRLSVL.

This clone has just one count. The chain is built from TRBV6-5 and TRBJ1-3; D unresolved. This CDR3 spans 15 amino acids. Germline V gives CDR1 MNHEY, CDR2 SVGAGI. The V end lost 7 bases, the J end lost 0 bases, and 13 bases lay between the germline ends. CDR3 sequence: CASTLGSSSGNTIYF. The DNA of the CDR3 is TGTGCCAGCACACTGGGGAGTTCCTCTGGAAACACCATATATTTT.

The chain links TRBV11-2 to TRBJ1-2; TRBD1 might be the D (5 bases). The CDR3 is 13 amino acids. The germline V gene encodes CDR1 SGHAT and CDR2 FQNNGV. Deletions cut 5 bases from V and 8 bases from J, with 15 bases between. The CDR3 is CASSVGEREGYTF. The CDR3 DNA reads TGTGCCAGCAGCGTAGGGGAGCGTGAGGGCTACACCTTC.

The CDR3 loop is CASSSGQGGANGYTF. CDR3 nucleotides: TGTGCCAGCAGCAGCGGACAGGGGGGCGCAAACGGCTACACCTTC. This chain uses TRBV7-2 with TRBJ1-2; 10 positions agree with TRBD1. J was trimmed by 8 bases and V by 5 bases; bases with no gene match: 11. The length of the CDR3 is 15 residues. The germline V gene encodes CDR1 SGHTA and CDR2 FQGNSA.

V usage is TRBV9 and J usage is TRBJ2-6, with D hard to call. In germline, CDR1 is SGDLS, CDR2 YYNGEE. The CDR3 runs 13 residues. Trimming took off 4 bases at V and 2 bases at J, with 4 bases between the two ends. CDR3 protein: CASSQTGANVLTF. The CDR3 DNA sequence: TGTGCCAGCAGCCAAACTGGGGCCAACGTCCTGACTTTC.

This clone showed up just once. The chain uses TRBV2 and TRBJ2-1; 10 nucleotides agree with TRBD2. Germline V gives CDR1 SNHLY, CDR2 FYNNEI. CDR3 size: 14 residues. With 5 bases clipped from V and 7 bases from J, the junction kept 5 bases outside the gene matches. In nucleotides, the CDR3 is TGTGCCAGCAGTAGCGGGGGGGCAGGTAATGAGCAGTTCTTC. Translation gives CASSSGGAGNEQFF.

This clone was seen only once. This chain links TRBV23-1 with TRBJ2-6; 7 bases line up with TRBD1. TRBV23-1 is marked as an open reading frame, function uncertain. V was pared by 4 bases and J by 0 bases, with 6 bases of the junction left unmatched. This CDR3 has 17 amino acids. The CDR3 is CASSLDRDNSGANVLTF. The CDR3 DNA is TGCGCCAGCAGTCTTGACAGGGATAACTCTGGGGCCAACGTCCTGACTTTC.

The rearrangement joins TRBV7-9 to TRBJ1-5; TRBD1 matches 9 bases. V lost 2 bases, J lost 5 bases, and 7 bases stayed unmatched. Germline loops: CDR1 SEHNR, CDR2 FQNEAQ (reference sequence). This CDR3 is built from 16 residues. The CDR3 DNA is TGTGCCAGCAGCTTAAGGGGGACAGGGCGCTATCAGCCCCAGCATTTT. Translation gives CASSLRGTGRYQPQHF.

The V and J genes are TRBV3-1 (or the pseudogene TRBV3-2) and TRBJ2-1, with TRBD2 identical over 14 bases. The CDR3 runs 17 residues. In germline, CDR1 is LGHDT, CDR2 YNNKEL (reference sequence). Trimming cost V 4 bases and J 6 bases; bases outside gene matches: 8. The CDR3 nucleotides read TGTGCCAGCAGCCTTCGATCCGGGACTAGCGGGGGCAATGAGCAGTTCTTC. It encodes CASSLRSGTSGGNEQFF.

The CDR3 is CSASRGTAGSGNTIYF. CDR3 coding DNA: TGCAGTGCTAGTAGGGGGACAGCCGGCTCTGGAAACACCATATATTTT. The chain links TRBV20-1 to TRBJ1-3; 7 bases match TRBD1. Looked up from germline, CDR1 is DFQATT and CDR2 is SNEGSKA (reference sequence). V trimming: 3 bases; J trimming: 0 bases; junction bases outside the gene matches: 8. The CDR3 sequence is 16 residues long.

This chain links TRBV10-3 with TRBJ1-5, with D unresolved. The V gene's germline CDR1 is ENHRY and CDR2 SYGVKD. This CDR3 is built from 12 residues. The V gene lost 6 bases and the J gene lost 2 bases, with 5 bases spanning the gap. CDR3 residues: CAISTGNQPQHF. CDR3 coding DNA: TGTGCCATCAGCACGGGCAATCAGCCCCAGCATTTT.

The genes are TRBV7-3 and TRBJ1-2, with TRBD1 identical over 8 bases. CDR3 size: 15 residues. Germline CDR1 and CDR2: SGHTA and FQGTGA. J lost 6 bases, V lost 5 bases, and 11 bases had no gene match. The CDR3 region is CASSPPQDRVHGYTF. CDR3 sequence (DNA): TGTGCCAGCAGCCCCCCCCAGGACAGGGTCCATGGCTACACCTTC.

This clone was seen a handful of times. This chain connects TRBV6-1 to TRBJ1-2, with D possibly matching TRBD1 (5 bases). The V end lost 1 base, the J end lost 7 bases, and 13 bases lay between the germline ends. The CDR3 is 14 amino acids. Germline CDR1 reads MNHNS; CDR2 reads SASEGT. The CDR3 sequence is CASSEVLRVGGYTF. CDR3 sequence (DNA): TGTGCCAGCAGTGAAGTTCTCAGGGTGGGTGGCTACACCTTC.